At least ten counts were recorded for the clone carrying this T cell receptor beta chain. These data originate in a study of Graves' ophthalmopathy and Graves' hyperthyroidism. Study-level information: Ophthalmopathy absent within 18 months of follow-up marked hyperthyroidism as stable.

RNA transcripts yielded amplified TCR beta CDR3 regions. Second-round multiplex PCR came after a first-round RT-PCR that employed HTBI primers. One entry per CDR3 protein, called by TCRdb with MiXCR from the multiplex PCR reads. This sample has around 1.1 million distinct CDR3 sequences, with less than 45% found just once. V gave up 5 bases and J gave up 0 bases, with 16 bases separating them. The CDR3 runs 16 residues. The germline V gene has CDR1 SGHVS and CDR2 FQNEAQ. Recruitment covered hyperthyroidism patients aged 18 to 65 whose new diagnosis was of under 2 months' duration. The sample consisted of peripheral blood or thyroid tissue (not recorded which). The TCR was taken from an adult man with Graves' hyperthyroidism. The chain joins TRBV7-8 to TRBJ2-5, with D possibly being TRBD1 (6 bases). CDR3 DNA sequence: TGTGCCAGCAGCATCGGGGCCAGGGGCCACCAAGAGACCCAGTACTTC. Residues: CASSIGARGHQETQYF.